These 19 T cell receptor beta chains share one sample of origin, sequenced in a study of cytomegalovirus exposure and HLA in healthy donors. Vbeta (60) and Jbeta (13) primers were used in the PCR. Repertoires were generated with immunoSEQ multiplex PCR, while TCRdb's copy carries only in-frame clones and drops some. Of 150,000 to 200,000 clones in the sample, under 70% were seen once. Sequences were obtained from PBMCs. Every receptor here comes from a middle-aged woman in good health and CMV-seropositive.

The J gene is TRBJ2-7, the V gene TRBV27; 9 bases are a match to TRBD1. Germline CDR1 and CDR2: MNHEY and SMNVEV (reference sequence). The CDR3 length is 16 residues. The junction had 9 bases not matched to a gene; V was cut back by 2 bases and J by 4 bases. CDR3 in DNA: TGTGCCAGCAGTTTACCCACCGGGACAGGGAAATACGAGCAGTACTTC. This gives the protein CASSLPTGTGKYEQYF.

This chain joins TRBV11-2 and TRBJ2-2, with 9 nucleotides matching TRBD2. This CDR3 has 14 amino acids. Trimming took 6 bases from V and 1 from J; bases not matched to a gene: 0. From germline, CDR1 is SGHAT and CDR2 FQNNGV. The CDR3, as DNA: TGTGCCAGCAGACTAGCGGGGAACACCGGGGAGCTGTTTTTT. It is translated as CASRLAGNTGELFF.

J is TRBJ1-4 and V is TRBV9; weak D call: TRBD1 (5 bases). The CDR3 runs 19 residues. V lost 0 bases and J lost 0, with 18 bases in between. Germline CDR1 and CDR2: SGDLS and YYNGEE. The CDR3 region is CASSVAAGPQGATNEKLFF. The DNA for the CDR3 is TGTGCCAGCAGCGTAGCGGCGGGGCCGCAAGGGGCAACTAATGAAAAACTGTTTTTT.

V is TRBV7-6 and J is TRBJ1-1; D remains ambiguous. Trimming cost V 6 bases and J 4 bases, with 6 bases left between them. Germline lookup yields CDR1 SGHVS and CDR2 FNYEAQ. This CDR3 has 11 residues. DNA of the CDR3: TGTGCCAGCAGTCGAGGCACTGAAGCTTTCTTT. Translating it yields CASSRGTEAFF. The entire variable domain, with the rest obtained from reference TRBV7-6 and TRBJ1-1, is as follows: GAGVSQSPRYKVTKRGQDVALRCDPISGHVSLYWYRQALGQGPEFLTYFNYEAQQDKSGLPNDRFSAERPEGSISTLTIQRTEQRDSAMYRCASSRGTEAFFGQGTRLTVV.

V is TRBV6-1 and J is TRBJ2-3; D is possibly TRBD2 (5 bases). Germline values: CDR1 MNHNS, CDR2 SASEGT. The length of the CDR3 is 15 residues. Trimming removed 3 bases at V and 4 bases at J, with 14 bases between. The CDR3 reads CASSEWETSPDTQYF. CDR3 DNA: TGTGCCAGCAGTGAGTGGGAGACGAGCCCAGATACGCAGTATTTT.

The rearrangement uses TRBV29-1 and TRBJ2-7, with TRBD2 matching 8 bases. The CDR3 runs 13 residues. J lost 4 bases, V lost 4 bases, and 6 bases had no gene match. CDR1 and CDR2 (germline): SQVTM, ANQGSEA. The CDR3 sequence is CSVVGTSVYEQYF. The DNA of the CDR3 is TGCAGCGTTGTAGGGACTAGTGTATACGAGCAGTACTTC.

The V and J genes are TRBV4-2 and TRBJ2-5; TRBD2 agrees at 11 bases. V gave up 3 bases and J gave up 1 base; unmatched junction bases: 4. This CDR3 is 16 amino acids long. Germline lookup yields CDR1 LGHNA and CDR2 YNFKEQ. The CDR3 here is CASSQASGGTQETQYF. CDR3 DNA: TGTGCCAGCAGCCAGGCTAGCGGGGGGACCCAAGAGACCCAGTACTTC.

The chain couples TRBV5-1 to TRBJ2-7; D gene uncertain. The CDR3 runs 14 residues. Trimming removed 0 bases from V and 2 bases from J, with 9 bases in between. In germline, CDR1 is SGHRS, CDR2 YFSETQ. CDR3 protein: CASSLGADPYEQYF. DNA of the CDR3: TGCGCCAGCAGCTTGGGGGCAGATCCCTACGAGCAGTACTTC.

This clone was found a few times. The chain uses TRBV7-6 and TRBJ2-7; 8 nucleotides align to TRBD1. The trim removed 3 bases at V and 3 bases at J, leaving 7 bases unmatched. Germline V CDR1 and CDR2: SGHVS, FNYEAQ. The CDR3 runs 15 residues. The CDR3 DNA sequence: TGTGCCAGCAGCTTCGGACAGGGTCAGATCTACGAGCAGTACTTC. Its translation: CASSFGQGQIYEQYF.

V and J are TRBV28 and TRBJ1-1; TRBD1 matches 8 bases. The CDR3 contains 15 residues. V trimming: 1 base; J trimming: 6 bases; junction bases outside the gene matches: 7. Germline V gene sequence: CDR1 MDHEN, CDR2 SYDVKM. Here the CDR3 DNA reads TGTGCCAGCAGTTTATATCAGGGGGCCTATTCTGAAGCTTTCTTT. Amino acids: CASSLYQGAYSEAFF.

The chain couples TRBV7-9 to TRBJ1-2; the D gene is possibly TRBD1 (6 bases). Trimming took 5 bases from V and 4 from J, leaving 17 bases between them. Germline V lookup: CDR1 SEHNR, CDR2 FQNEAQ (reference sequence). The CDR3 is 15 residues long. The CDR3 protein is CASSQTGMGSYGYTF. The DNA for the CDR3 is TGTGCCAGCAGCCAGACAGGCATGGGGTCCTATGGCTACACCTTC. The full variable domain, with the rest looked up from reference TRBV7-9 and TRBJ1-2, is DTGVSQNPRHKITKRGQNVTFRCDPISEHNRLYWYRQTLGQGPEFLTYFQNEAQLEKSRLLSDRFSAERPKGSFSTLEIQRTEQGDSAMYLCASSQTGMGSYGYTFGSGTRLTVV.

Here the CDR3 reads CATSRDLASGYGGELFF. The CDR3 DNA follows: TGTGCCACCAGCAGAGATCTTGCTAGCGGATACGGCGGGGAGCTGTTTTTT. J is TRBJ2-2 and V is TRBV15; TRBD2 agrees at 7 bases. V lost 0 bases, J lost 7 bases, and 11 bases stayed unmatched. The CDR3 covers 17 residues. Germline V gene lookup returns CDR1 LNHNV and CDR2 YYDKDF (reference sequence).

CDR3 sequence (DNA): TGTGCCAGCAGCCCCGCGGGAAAGGGCTACGAGCAGTACTTC. Its translation: CASSPAGKGYEQYF. The chain combines TRBV4-2 with TRBJ2-7; TRBD2 is a possible D gene (6 bases). The germline V gene encodes CDR1 LGHNA and CDR2 YNFKEQ. The CDR3 is 14 residues long. V shed 4 bases and J shed 3 bases, with 13 bases lying between them.

This clone was counted a single time. V is TRBV5-6 and J is TRBJ2-5; 9 bases are a match to TRBD1. V trimming: 2 bases; J trimming: 0 bases; junction bases outside the gene matches: 2. CDR1 and CDR2 (germline): SGHDT, YYEEEE. This CDR3 is built from 15 residues. CDR3 sequence (DNA): TGTGCCAGCAGCTTTGACAGGGGGTACCAAGAGACCCAGTACTTC. This gives the protein CASSFDRGYQETQYF.

This clone was recorded only once. The DNA of the CDR3 is TGTGCCAGCAGTCGACAGGGTTCATATGGCTACACCTTC. Encoded protein: CASSRQGSYGYTF. V usage is TRBV6-5 and J usage is TRBJ1-2, with TRBD1 matching 7 bases. V shed 5 bases and J 5 bases; nucleotides not matched to a gene: 5. The CDR3 is 13 residues long. The germline CDR1 and CDR2 sequences are MNHEY and SVGAGI.

Comments on this clone: The missing conserved phenylalanine or tryptophan at the end of this CDR3 makes a read error likely. It is unclear where the CDR3 begins or ends on the DNA, so no DNA is shown, and the CDR3 is as TCRdb lists it. V is TRBV7-2 and J is TRBJ2-4; no check of the table's D call, TRBD2, against the DNA was made. The germline gives CDR1 SGHTA, CDR2 FQGNSA. The CDR3 spans 13 residues, counting both ends. The CDR3 region is CASSLDPSGGIFL.

The chain uses TRBV9 and TRBJ2-5; TRBD2 aligns across 9 bases. CDR3 length: 17 residues. Germline CDR1 SGDLS, CDR2 YYNGEE. V lost 0 bases and J lost 5; bases outside the gene matches: 11. DNA of the CDR3: TGTGCCAGCAGCGTAGCTACGGCGGGGGGGCCGGGGGAGACCCAGTACTTC. It yields the protein CASSVATAGGPGETQYF.

The chain is built from TRBV19 and TRBJ1-4; D gene ambiguous. The CDR3 is 14 residues long. V was trimmed by 3 bases and J by 2 bases, leaving 7 bases between them. Germline CDR1 LNHDA, CDR2 SQIVND (reference sequence). The CDR3: CASSISGTNEKLFF. CDR3 sequence (DNA): TGTGCCAGTAGTATCAGTGGCACTAATGAAAAACTGTTTTTT.

The rearrangement uses TRBV9 and TRBJ1-1; no firm D call. Germline values: CDR1 SGDLS, CDR2 YYNGEE. Trimming shortened V by 0 bases and J by 1 base, and 7 bases separated the two germline ends. The CDR3 consists of 14 residues. Here the CDR3 reads CASSVDRGNTEAFF. CDR3 bases: TGTGCCAGCAGCGTAGATAGAGGGAACACTGAAGCTTTCTTT.